This entry lists 21 T cell receptor beta chains sequenced from one sample in a study of control samples from healthy donors and cancer patients. TCRdb's table, derived via immunoSEQ multiplex PCR, lists solely in-frame clones and lacks some. The top ten clones hold less than 15% of a sample with about 110,000 clones, 83% of them seen once. The sample was blood. These receptors all come from a woman between 50 and 59 years old in good health.

The chain links TRBV21-1 to TRBJ1-2. TRBV21-1 is an annotated pseudogene. The CDR3 runs 18 residues. The CDR3: CASSKKGRSREESYGYTF. The CDR3 coding sequence is TGTGCCAGCAGCAAAAAAGGGAGGTCGAGGGAGGAGAGCTATGGCTACACCTTC.

The chain combines TRBV2 with TRBJ2-7; 9 nucleotides agree with TRBD2. The CDR3 has 16 amino acids. J lost 2 bases, V lost 3 bases, and 8 bases had no gene match. The germline CDR1 and CDR2 sequences are SNHLY and FYNNEI. The CDR3 nucleotides read TGTGCCAGCAGTGACCGGCGGGGGGGCCTCGCCTACGAGCAGTACTTC. It encodes CASSDRRGGLAYEQYF.

The V and J genes are TRBV4-3 and TRBJ1-1; tentative D call: TRBD1 (6 bases). Trimming left V 4 bases short and J 10 bases short, with 19 bases between. This CDR3 has 14 residues. Per germline, CDR1 LGHNA and CDR2 YSLEER. The CDR3: CASSLQYRERSAFF. The CDR3 DNA reads TGCGCCAGCAGCCTCCAATACAGGGAGCGTTCAGCTTTCTTT.

The rearrangement uses TRBV11-2 and TRBJ2-3; 9 nucleotides line up with TRBD2. The CDR3 runs 16 residues. Germline values: CDR1 SGHAT, CDR2 FQNNGV. V lost 1 base, J lost 4 bases, and 6 bases stayed unmatched. The CDR3 nucleotides are TGTGCCAGCAGCTTAGCCGGTAGCGGGGGAGCAGATACGCAGTATTTT. As protein: CASSLAGSGGADTQYF.

The rearrangement links TRBV9 to TRBJ1-2, with a tentative D call TRBD1 (6 bases). CDR3 length: 14 residues. V shed 3 bases and J shed 9 bases, with 18 bases lying between them. CDR1 is SGDLS, CDR2 YYNGEE, per germline. The CDR3 DNA is TGTGCCAGCAGCGCGGATCAGGGGTTACGTCGCTACACCTTC. Its protein product is CASSADQGLRRYTF.

The chain recombines TRBV28 with TRBJ2-1; the match to TRBD2 covers 12 bases. The CDR3 covers 17 residues. V trimming: 10 bases; J trimming: 0 bases; junction bases outside the gene matches: 10. The germline V gene has CDR1 MDHEN and CDR2 SYDVKM. CDR3 in amino acids: CATTSGGHESSYNEQFF. DNA of the CDR3: TGTGCCACCACTAGCGGGGGGCACGAAAGCTCCTACAATGAGCAGTTCTTC.

This chain's CDR3 is CSASPGFSYNEQFF. CDR3 nucleotide sequence: TGCAGTGCTAGTCCGGGCTTCTCCTACAATGAGCAGTTCTTC. The chain carries TRBV20-1 and TRBJ2-1; D remains ambiguous. The CDR3 consists of 14 residues. The germline CDR1 and CDR2 sequences are DFQATT and SNEGSKA (reference sequence). The V and J ends lost 3 bases and 0 bases respectively, with 9 bases between them.

This chain uses TRBV5-1 with TRBJ1-1; D gene unclear. The CDR3 sequence is 14 residues long. With 2 bases removed from V and 1 base from J, the gap between germline ends came to 9 bases. CDR1 and CDR2 (germline): SGHRS, YFSETQ. The DNA for the CDR3 is TGCGCCAGCAGCTTAGGCCACCCGAACACTGAAGCTTTCTTT. Its protein product is CASSLGHPNTEAFF.

This chain connects TRBV6-4 to TRBJ2-3; D might be TRBD2 (5 bases). This CDR3 is built from 15 residues. From germline, CDR1 is MRHNA and CDR2 SNTAGT. The V end was cut by 2 bases, the J end by 6 bases, with 15 bases between. DNA for the CDR3: TGTGCCAGCAGTGACGGCGGAACTAGAGCTGATACGCAGTATTTT. Translated: CASSDGGTRADTQYF.

The chain employs TRBV6-2 or TRBV6-3 and TRBJ1-2; D is unresolved. The germline V gene has CDR1 MNHEY and CDR2 SVGEGT. V lost 0 bases and J lost 0, with 8 bases in between. CDR3 length: 15 amino acids. CDR3 nucleotides: TGTGCCAGCAGTTACTCGTGGGTAGCTAACTATGGCTACACCTTC. Translation: CASSYSWVANYGYTF.

V gene TRBV2 combines with J gene TRBJ1-5; maybe TRBD1 (5 bases). Trimming shortened V by 4 bases and J by 0 bases, and 10 bases separated the two germline ends. This CDR3 comprises 15 residues. Looked up from germline, CDR1 is SNHLY and CDR2 is FYNNEI. The DNA of the CDR3 is TGTGCCAGCAGTGTTGGGGCAGCTAGCAATCAGCCCCAGCATTTT. Its protein product is CASSVGAASNQPQHF.

V is TRBV7-3 and J is TRBJ1-3; D not resolved. The germline gives CDR1 SGHTA, CDR2 FQGTGA. The length of the CDR3 is 13 residues. V was clipped by 5 bases and J by 3 bases, with 8 bases between them. The CDR3 DNA is TGTGCCAGCAGCGAAGCCGGTGGAAACACCATATATTTT. Its translation is CASSEAGGNTIYF.

This clone was counted only a few times. This chain joins TRBV10-3 and TRBJ2-7; possible D gene TRBD2, 6 bases. V lost 4 bases, J lost 6 bases, and 13 bases lay in between. The germline V gene encodes CDR1 ENHRY and CDR2 SYGVKD. The CDR3 length is 13 residues. In nucleotides, the CDR3 is TGTGCCATCAGTGGTCTTAGCGGTGTCGAGCAGTACTTC. Translation gives CAISGLSGVEQYF.

The chain joins TRBV11-3 to TRBJ1-3; tentatively, D is TRBD1 (5 bases). Trimming pared 3 bases from V and 2 bases from J, leaving 8 bases between. The CDR3 is made up of 14 amino acids. Germline V gene sequence: CDR1 SGHNT, CDR2 YENEEA. The CDR3 region has the DNA TGTGCCAGCAGCTTCAGGGAACCTGGAAACACCATATATTTT. The encoded protein is CASSFREPGNTIYF.

The chain recombines TRBV19 with TRBJ1-6; no clear D. Trimming removed 3 bases from V and 3 bases from J, with 9 bases in between. The CDR3 extends over 15 amino acids. The germline V gene has CDR1 LNHDA and CDR2 SQIVND (reference sequence). The CDR3 DNA reads TGTGCCAGTAGTATGGTCAGTTTCTATAATTCACCCCTCCACTTT. Encoded protein: CASSMVSFYNSPLHF.

The chain couples TRBV2 to TRBJ1-2, with D hard to call. The CDR3 totals 12 residues. Per the germline V gene, CDR1 is SNHLY and CDR2 is FYNNEI. Trimming removed 3 bases from V and 4 bases from J, with 6 bases in between. CDR3 sequence: CASSDSLYGYTF. In DNA form, the CDR3 reads TGTGCCAGCAGTGACAGCCTCTATGGCTACACCTTC.

This sequence joins TRBV15 and TRBJ1-5; a possible D gene is TRBD1 (6 bases). Trimming stripped 3 bases from V and 5 bases from J, with 11 bases between. Germline V gene sequence: CDR1 LNHNV, CDR2 YYDKDF (reference sequence). The CDR3 totals 14 residues. The CDR3, as DNA: TGTGCCACCAGCAGGGACAGAGGTTATCAGCCCCAGCATTTT. Its protein product is CATSRDRGYQPQHF.

The count of this clone is one. The rearrangement joins TRBV28 to TRBJ2-1, with a tentative D call TRBD2 (6 bases). The CDR3 loop spans 11 amino acids. V gave up 4 bases and J gave up 10 bases, with 8 bases separating them. Germline loops: CDR1 MDHEN, CDR2 SYDVKM. The CDR3 nucleotides are TGTGCCAGCAGTTGGGGGAGGGAGCAGTTCTTC. Its protein product is CASSWGREQFF.

J is TRBJ2-1 and V is TRBV23-1; 8 nucleotides match TRBD2. TRBV23-1 is known as an ORF, though its function is uncertain. The CDR3 is 17 amino acids. As DNA, the CDR3 is TGCCCCCGCAGTCAATCACCCGGGGGGGGGTCCTACAATGAGCAGTTCTTC. It codes for CPRSQSPGGGSYNEQFF.

This clone has only one observation. The chain carries TRBV7-2 and TRBJ2-1; D is possibly TRBD2 (5 bases). This CDR3 has 15 amino acids. Germline V CDR1 and CDR2: SGHTA, FQGNSA. V was trimmed by 1 base and J by 10 bases, leaving 17 bases between them. The CDR3 nucleotides are TGTGCCAGCAGCTTAGACAGATCCGGGATCCGGGAGCAGTTCTTC. The encoded protein is CASSLDRSGIREQFF.

This chain links TRBV9 with TRBJ1-1; possibly TRBD1 for D (6 bases). CDR1 is SGDLS, CDR2 YYNGEE, per germline. The CDR3 is 15 amino acids. Trimming cost V 0 bases and J 0 bases, with 9 bases left between them. The CDR3 loop is CASSVVQGMNTEAFF. In DNA, the CDR3 is TGTGCCAGCAGCGTAGTTCAGGGGATGAACACTGAAGCTTTCTTT. Combining the CDR3 with reference TRBV9 and TRBJ1-1 gives the whole variable domain DSGVTQTPKHLITATGQRVTLRCSPRSGDLSVYWYQQSLDQGLQFLIQYYNGEERAKGNILERFSAQQFPDLHSELNLSSLELGDSALYFCASSVVQGMNTEAFFGQGTRLTVV.